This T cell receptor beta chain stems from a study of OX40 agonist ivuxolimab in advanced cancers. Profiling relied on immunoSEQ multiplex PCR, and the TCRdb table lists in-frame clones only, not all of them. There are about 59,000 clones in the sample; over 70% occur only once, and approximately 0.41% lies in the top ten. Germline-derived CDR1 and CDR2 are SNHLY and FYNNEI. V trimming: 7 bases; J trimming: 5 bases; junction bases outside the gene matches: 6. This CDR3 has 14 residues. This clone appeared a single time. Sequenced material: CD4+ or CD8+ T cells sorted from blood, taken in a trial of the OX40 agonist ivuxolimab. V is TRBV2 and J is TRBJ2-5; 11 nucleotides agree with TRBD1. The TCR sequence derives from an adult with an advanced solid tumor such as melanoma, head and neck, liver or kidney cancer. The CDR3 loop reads CASNGQGAGETQYF. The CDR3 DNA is TGTGCCAGCAACGGACAGGGGGCGGGTGAGACCCAGTACTTC.